The 26 T cell receptor beta chains listed next were all sequenced from one sample in a study of technical replicates of blood from a handful of donors. Assay used: immunoSEQ multiplex PCR; TCRdb lists only in-frame clones, some missing. The sample includes about 83,000 clones, approximately 93% of them seen just once. The sequenced sample consisted of T cells isolated from PBMCs. The receptors here all came from a human donor in good health.

The chain's CDR3 is CASHTGNADTQYF. Written as DNA, the CDR3 is TGTGCCAGTCATACAGGGAACGCAGATACGCAGTATTTT. The chain combines TRBV2 with TRBJ2-3; possible D gene TRBD1, 6 bases. CDR1 is SNHLY and CDR2 is FYNNEI in the germline V gene. V was trimmed by 9 bases and J by 4 bases, leaving 14 bases between them. This CDR3 is built from 13 residues.

The chain joins TRBV27 to TRBJ2-2; 13 bases match TRBD2. This CDR3 contains 19 residues. Looked up from germline, CDR1 is MNHEY and CDR2 is SMNVEV (reference sequence). The V segment lost 6 bases and the J segment 4 bases; nucleotides outside the gene matches: 14. This CDR3 is CASSFQLAGGPYVTGELFF. CDR3 sequence (DNA): TGTGCCAGCAGCTTCCAACTAGCGGGGGGGCCTTACGTCACCGGGGAGCTGTTTTTT.

A remark on this clone: One junction end disagrees with the germline gene, perhaps due to a read error. The genes are TRBV7-9 and TRBJ2-7; weak D call: TRBD1 (6 bases). The CDR3 runs to 14 residues. Germline V gene data show CDR1 as SEHNR and CDR2 as FQNEAQ (reference sequence). The CDR3: CVSSRTAGSYEQYF. CDR3 nucleotide sequence: TGTGTCAGCAGCCGGACAGCCGGGTCCTACGAGCAGTACTTC.

The rearrangement links TRBV5-4 to TRBJ2-2; no clear D gene. Germline CDR1 reads SGHNT; CDR2 reads YYREEE (reference sequence). Deletions cut 6 bases from V and 7 bases from J, with 13 bases between. The CDR3 runs to 13 residues. CDR3 sequence (DNA): TGTGCCAGCACATCCCCGACTGTCGGGGAGCTGTTTTTT. The encoded protein is CASTSPTVGELFF. The full variable domain, with the rest looked up from reference TRBV5-4 and TRBJ2-2, is ETGVTQSPTHLIKTRGQQVTLRCSSQSGHNTVSWYQQALGQGPQFIFQYYREEENGRGNFPPRFSGLQFPNYSSELNVNALELDDSALYLCASTSPTVGELFFGEGSRLTVL.

This sequence joins TRBV6-1 and TRBJ2-1; the match to TRBD1 covers 9 bases. V lost 4 bases, J lost 9 bases, and 13 bases stayed unmatched. Germline CDR1 MNHNS, CDR2 SASEGT. This CDR3 is built from 16 residues. The CDR3 bases are TGTGCCAGCAGTGTCTTCACGGGACAGGGCGGAAGTGAGCAGTTCTTC. Encoded protein: CASSVFTGQGGSEQFF.

The chain is built from TRBV5-6 and TRBJ1-1; the D gene is possibly TRBD1 (5 bases). The CDR3 is made up of 15 amino acids. V lost 2 bases and J 6 bases, leaving 17 bases between the germline ends. Per the germline V gene, CDR1 is SGHDT and CDR2 is YYEEEE. CDR3 residues: CASSFPALDRAEAFF. Written as DNA, the CDR3 is TGTGCCAGCAGCTTTCCGGCGTTAGACAGAGCTGAAGCTTTCTTT.

This chain links TRBV6-4 with TRBJ2-1; D is possibly TRBD2 (6 bases). Per germline, CDR1 MRHNA and CDR2 SNTAGT. The CDR3 has 15 residues. Trimming took off 0 bases at V and 8 bases at J, with 14 bases between the two ends. The CDR3 here is CASSDSTGGRYEQFF. CDR3 coding DNA: TGTGCCAGCAGTGACTCGACTGGGGGGAGGTATGAGCAGTTCTTC.

The chain couples TRBV4-2 to TRBJ2-3; TRBD2 matches 13 bases. The ends lost 4 bases at V and 2 bases at J; junction bases unmatched: 12. The CDR3 extends over 19 amino acids. Germline values: CDR1 LGHNA, CDR2 YNFKEQ. The DNA of the CDR3 is TGTGCCAGCAGCCGACCGCAAGCCGGACTAGCGGGGGACACAGATACGCAGTATTTT. It specifies CASSRPQAGLAGDTDTQYF.

V is TRBV7-2 and J is TRBJ2-1; 8 nucleotides align to TRBD2. CDR1 is SGHTA, CDR2 FQGNSA, per germline. The CDR3 is made up of 16 amino acids. J lost 4 bases, V lost 4 bases, and 9 bases had no gene match. The CDR3 is CASSSYPGLGYNEQFF. CDR3 DNA sequence: TGTGCCAGCAGCTCGTACCCGGGACTAGGATACAATGAGCAGTTCTTC.

The chain combines TRBV7-9 with TRBJ1-2; possibly TRBD1 for D (5 bases). Germline values: CDR1 SEHNR, CDR2 FQNEAQ (reference sequence). The CDR3 has 12 residues. The CDR3 DNA is TGTGCGAGCTGGGGGGATCTTGACGGCTACACCTTC. It encodes CASWGDLDGYTF.

V gene TRBV5-4 combines with J gene TRBJ2-1, with TRBD1 matching over 7 bases. Germline V gene sequence: CDR1 SGHNT, CDR2 YYREEE (reference sequence). This CDR3 is 13 amino acids long. The V and J ends lost 4 bases and 10 bases, in that order; junction bases with no gene match: 8. Here the CDR3 reads CASSPYLGQEQFF. The DNA of the CDR3 is TGTGCCAGCAGCCCCTACCTGGGACAGGAGCAGTTCTTC. Variable domain in full (rest from reference TRBV5-4 and TRBJ2-1): ETGVTQSPTHLIKTRGQQVTLRCSSQSGHNTVSWYQQALGQGPQFIFQYYREEENGRGNFPPRFSGLQFPNYSSELNVNALELDDSALYLCASSPYLGQEQFFGPGTRLTVL.

This clone was picked up one time. The CDR3: CASTSWNSVYQETQYF. CDR3 in DNA: TGTGCCAGCACCTCGTGGAATAGCGTGTACCAAGAGACCCAGTACTTC. The chain links TRBV5-4 to TRBJ2-5, with D possibly TRBD2 on 5 matching bases. CDR3 length: 16 amino acids. Germline V gives CDR1 SGHNT, CDR2 YYREEE (reference sequence). Trimming took 6 bases from V and 0 from J, leaving 18 bases between them.

The sample holds a few counts of this clone. The chain carries TRBV2 and TRBJ2-3, with a tentative D call TRBD2 (7 bases). Trimming removed 7 bases at V and 5 bases at J, with 19 bases between. Looked up from germline, CDR1 is SNHLY and CDR2 is FYNNEI. This CDR3 is 15 amino acids long. The CDR3 sequence is CASNPWAGAGDTQYF. The CDR3 nucleotides are TGTGCCAGCAATCCGTGGGCGGGGGCCGGAGATACGCAGTATTTT. Supplemented by reference TRBV2 and TRBJ2-3, the full variable domain reads EPEVTQTPSHQVTQMGQEVILRCVPISNHLYFYWYRQILGQKVEFLVSFYNNEISEKSEIFDDQFSVERPDGSNFTLKIRSTKLEDSAMYFCASNPWAGAGDTQYFGPGTRLTVL.

The chain couples TRBV5-4 to TRBJ1-2; TRBD1 is a possible D gene (6 bases). CDR3 size: 13 residues. Germline CDR1 SGHNT, CDR2 YYREEE (reference sequence). Trimming left V 4 bases short and J 7 bases short, with 14 bases between. CDR3 in DNA: TGTGCCAGCAGCACCGACAGGCTATTTGGCTACACCTTC. It codes for CASSTDRLFGYTF.

V is TRBV14 and J is TRBJ2-3; the match to TRBD2 covers 7 bases. This CDR3 contains 17 residues. Germline lookup yields CDR1 SGHDN and CDR2 FVKESK. J lost 2 bases, V lost 0 bases, and 8 bases had no gene match. The CDR3 loop is CASSQEGKAGFTDTQYF. The CDR3 DNA sequence: TGTGCCAGCAGCCAAGAAGGAAAAGCGGGGTTCACAGATACGCAGTATTTT.

The DNA for the CDR3 is TGTGCCAGCAGTTATAGTTTGAGTTCTGAAGCTTTCTTT. Amino acids: CASSYSLSSEAFF. The chain combines TRBV6-5 with TRBJ1-1; D is undetermined. V gave up 3 bases and J gave up 6 bases, with 11 bases separating them. CDR1 is MNHEY, CDR2 SVGAGI, per germline. This CDR3 is 13 amino acids long.

This chain uses TRBV10-2 with TRBJ2-3, with a tentative D call TRBD2 (6 bases). The V end lost 5 bases, the J end lost 0 bases, and 9 bases lay between the germline ends. The CDR3 totals 14 residues. Germline CDR1 reads WSHSY; CDR2 reads SAAADI. As DNA, the CDR3 is TGCGCCAGCAGTTGGGGGGTTAGCACAGATACGCAGTATTTT. Its protein product is CASSWGVSTDTQYF.

The chain uses TRBV27 and TRBJ2-3; 14 nucleotides align to TRBD2. The CDR3 covers 18 residues. After removal of 6 bases from V and 0 bases from J, the junction contained 8 bases not matched to a gene. Germline V gives CDR1 MNHEY, CDR2 SMNVEV (reference sequence). CDR3 residues: CASRRRLAGGQSTDTQYF. The DNA of the CDR3 is TGTGCCAGCAGACGTAGACTAGCGGGAGGGCAAAGCACAGATACGCAGTATTTT.

V usage is TRBV2 and J usage is TRBJ1-2; 7 bases match TRBD1. The germline CDR1 and CDR2 sequences are SNHLY and FYNNEI. This CDR3 has 13 residues. J lost 8 bases, V lost 6 bases, and 9 bases had no gene match. The CDR3 DNA is TGTGCCAGCAGCTCCGAGGGGGCTCCGGGCTACACCTTC. It is translated as CASSSEGAPGYTF.

This sequence joins TRBV9 and TRBJ1-1; TRBD1 aligns across 7 bases. J lost 10 bases, V lost 4 bases, and 19 bases had no gene match. The CDR3 consists of 16 residues. CDR1 and CDR2 (germline): SGDLS, YYNGEE. CDR3 sequence reads: CASSTPRQGGFDGAFF. The CDR3 DNA reads as TGTGCCAGCAGCACCCCTAGACAGGGCGGCTTTGATGGAGCTTTCTTT.

This sequence joins TRBV15 and TRBJ2-7; 8 nucleotides line up with TRBD1. Germline V CDR1 and CDR2: LNHNV, YYDKDF (reference sequence). V dropped 2 bases and J dropped 5; count of bases not matched to a gene: 14. The CDR3 sequence is 17 residues long. The CDR3 region has the DNA TGTGCCACCAGCAGACCTTCCCAGGGGGCGCATGGTAACGAGCAGTACTTC. Protein: CATSRPSQGAHGNEQYF.

This clone was seen once. J is TRBJ1-1 and V is TRBV25-1; weak D call: TRBD1 (6 bases). Germline values: CDR1 MGHDK, CDR2 SYGVNS. The CDR3 is 16 residues long. V dropped 1 base and J dropped 5 bases, with 17 bases sitting between them. CDR3 nucleotide sequence: TGTGCCAGCAGTGAATCTAGGTTAAAGAGGGGGACTGAAGCTTTCTTT. It specifies CASSESRLKRGTEAFF.

V is TRBV6-5 and J is TRBJ2-1, with 15 positions matching TRBD2. The CDR3 totals 16 residues. Unmatched junction bases numbered 2, after V lost 2 bases and J lost 6 bases. CDR1 is MNHEY, CDR2 SVGAGI, per germline. The CDR3 reads CASSYPGLAGGNEQFF. Here the CDR3 DNA reads TGTGCCAGCAGTTACCCGGGACTAGCGGGGGGCAATGAGCAGTTCTTC.

J is TRBJ2-2 and V is TRBV29-1; TRBD2 aligns across 12 bases. This CDR3 comprises 16 residues. The V and J ends lost 7 bases and 2 bases, in that order; junction bases with no gene match: 8. The germline V gene has CDR1 SQVTM and CDR2 ANQGSEA. CDR3 protein: CSGLTSGSANTGELFF. CDR3 sequence (DNA): TGCAGCGGTTTGACTAGCGGGAGTGCAAACACCGGGGAGCTGTTTTTT.

V and J are TRBV5-4 and TRBJ2-1; D might be TRBD2 (6 bases). V lost 3 bases to trimming and J lost 13 bases, with 14 bases between them. The CDR3 totals 12 residues. Germline V gene lookup returns CDR1 SGHNT and CDR2 YYREEE (reference sequence). The CDR3 nucleotides read TGTGCCAGCAGCTATGAAGGGACTCGACAGTTCTTC. It yields the protein CASSYEGTRQFF.

The gene calls are TRBV6-5 and TRBJ2-1, with D perhaps TRBD2 (6 bases). The CDR3 runs 13 residues. The V end was cut by 10 bases, the J end by 15 bases, with 25 bases between. The V gene's germline CDR1 is MNHEY and CDR2 SVGAGI. CDR3 sequence reads: CATSQGGPRGMFF. The CDR3, as DNA: TGTGCCACCTCTCAGGGAGGACCCAGAGGCATGTTCTTC.